The 26 T cell receptor beta chains below come from one sample, sequenced in a study of blood T cell repertoires in COVID-19. TCRdb's table, derived via immunoSEQ multiplex PCR, lists solely in-frame clones and lacks some. The sample has some 26,000 clones; 80% to 90% are singletons. The sequencing sample was made of peripheral blood. All receptors come from a human donor in a cohort sampled during active COVID-19.

The V and J genes are TRBV10-3 and TRBJ2-5; 9 positions match TRBD2. Germline CDR1 reads ENHRY; CDR2 reads SYGVKD. The V gene end was trimmed by 5 bases and the J gene end by 9 bases; junction bases not matched to a gene: 7. CDR3 length: 13 residues. The CDR3 DNA sequence: TGTGCCATCAGTAATAGCGGGGGTACGGCCCAGTACTTC. Amino acid sequence: CAISNSGGTAQYF.

The CDR3 region has the DNA TGTGCCAGTAGCTCCAGCGGAATGCAGCCCCAGCATTTT. Translated, it gives CASSSSGMQPQHF. J is TRBJ1-5 and V is TRBV19; D remains unclear. The CDR3 is 13 residues long. Germline V lookup: CDR1 LNHDA, CDR2 SQIVND (reference sequence). V was clipped by 6 bases and J by 7 bases, with 13 bases between them.

This clone was seen once. V usage is TRBV21-1 and J usage is TRBJ2-1; the listed D gene, TRBD2, was not tested against the DNA. TRBV21-1 is recorded as a pseudogene. The CDR3 extends over 9 amino acids. CDR3: CASGGEQFF. The CDR3 DNA follows: TGTGCCAGCGGAGGTGAGCAGTTCTTC.

The rearrangement links TRBV20-1 to TRBJ2-7; TRBD1 is a possible D gene (5 bases). The CDR3 consists of 13 residues. Per germline, CDR1 DFQATT and CDR2 SNEGSKA (reference sequence). Trimming took 3 bases from V and 1 from J, leaving 10 bases between them. The CDR3 DNA is TGCAGTGCTAGTCAGACAGCTTCCTACGAGCAGTACTTC. Protein sequence: CSASQTASYEQYF.

V usage is TRBV15 and J usage is TRBJ2-1, with 10 bases that match TRBD2. This CDR3 spans 15 amino acids. Trimming removed 0 bases from V and 8 bases from J; junction bases left unmatched: 4. Per germline, CDR1 LNHNV and CDR2 YYDKDF (reference sequence). CDR3 loop: CATSRDLAGAHEQFF. CDR3 DNA: TGTGCCACCAGCAGAGATCTAGCGGGGGCCCATGAGCAGTTCTTC.

This sequence joins TRBV7-2 and TRBJ2-4; 10 nucleotides match TRBD1. The germline CDR1 and CDR2 sequences are SGHTA and FQGNSA. The V segment lost 3 bases and the J segment 0 bases; nucleotides outside the gene matches: 11. This CDR3 has 19 amino acids. CDR3 in amino acids: CASSFIRDRGRLAKNIQYF. DNA of the CDR3: TGTGCCAGCAGCTTTATTCGGGACAGGGGAAGATTAGCCAAAAACATTCAGTACTTC. Looking up the rest from reference TRBV7-2 and TRBJ2-4 gives the full variable domain: GAGVSQSPSNKVTEKGKDVELRCDPISGHTALYWYRQSLGQGLEFLIYFQGNSAPDKSGLPSDRFSAERTGGSVSTLTIQRTQQEDSAVYLCASSFIRDRGRLAKNIQYFGAGTRLSVL.

The chain links TRBV3-1 (or the pseudogene TRBV3-2) to TRBJ1-1, with a possible D match to TRBD1 (5 bases). The length of the CDR3 is 14 residues. Germline CDR1 reads LGHDT; CDR2 reads YNNKEL (reference sequence). V dropped 7 bases and J dropped 1 base, with 13 bases sitting between them. The CDR3 here is CASIPAGQNTEAFF. Here the CDR3 DNA reads TGTGCCAGCATACCCGCCGGACAGAACACTGAAGCTTTCTTT.

This clone was seen more than once but under ten times. This chain uses TRBV5-1 with TRBJ1-3, with D hard to call. This CDR3 has 16 residues. The ends were cut back, 4 bases at V and 4 bases at J, with 18 bases in the middle. Germline CDR1 and CDR2: SGHRS and YFSETQ. In DNA, the CDR3 is TGCGCCAGCAGCCCATCGGCGGTCAGTTCGGGAAACACCATATATTTT. Amino acid sequence: CASSPSAVSSGNTIYF. The whole variable domain, remainder taken from reference TRBV5-1 and TRBJ1-3, is KAGVTQTPRYLIKTRGQQVTLSCSPISGHRSVSWYQQTPGQGLQFLFEYFSETQRNKGNFPGRFSGRQFSNSRSEMNVSTLELGDSALYLCASSPSAVSSGNTIYFGEGSWLTVV.

The V call is TRBV7-9, the J call TRBJ2-3, with D unresolved. Germline CDR1 and CDR2: SEHNR and FQNEAQ (reference sequence). V was cut by 3 bases and J by 9 bases, with 16 bases left in between. The CDR3 spans 14 residues. CDR3 nucleotides: TGTGCCAGCAGCTTGTCTTCAGAGTCGGAGACGCAGTATTTT. Encoded protein: CASSLSSESETQYF.

The chain couples TRBV5-6 to TRBJ1-3; TRBD1 is a possible D gene (5 bases). The germline CDR1 and CDR2 sequences are SGHDT and YYEEEE. This CDR3 has 16 residues. Trimming removed 4 bases at V and 0 bases at J, with 14 bases between. The CDR3 reads CASSPDFGASGNTIYF. The CDR3 region has the DNA TGTGCCAGCAGCCCCGATTTTGGGGCCTCTGGAAACACCATATATTTT.

In DNA form, the CDR3 reads TGTGCCAGCAGTTACTCACCCAGACAGGGGAACGGCTACACCTTC. Its protein is CASSYSPRQGNGYTF. The chain is built from TRBV6-5 and TRBJ1-2, with TRBD1 matching over 8 bases. The CDR3 is made up of 15 amino acids. After removal of 0 bases from V and 8 bases from J, the junction contained 8 bases not matched to a gene. In germline, CDR1 is MNHEY, CDR2 SVGAGI.

The V gene is TRBV3-1 (or the pseudogene TRBV3-2), the J gene TRBJ1-2; D ambiguous. V lost 0 bases and J lost 7, with 12 bases in between. Looked up from germline, CDR1 is LGHDT and CDR2 is YNNKEL (reference sequence). CDR3 length: 14 residues. The CDR3 spells CASSQDVSGRGYTF. Here the CDR3 DNA reads TGTGCCAGCAGCCAAGATGTATCGGGTCGTGGCTACACCTTC.

The V gene is TRBV7-9, the J gene TRBJ1-1; 7 bases line up with TRBD1. The CDR3 has 15 amino acids. Germline assignment: CDR1 SEHNR and CDR2 FQNEAQ (reference sequence). V was clipped by 5 bases and J by 3 bases; unmatched bases: 9. The CDR3 loop reads CASSRMRGPHTEAFF. The CDR3 DNA follows: TGTGCCAGCAGCCGCATGAGGGGGCCGCACACTGAAGCTTTCTTT.

V usage is TRBV25-1 and J usage is TRBJ2-7; 8 bases are shared with TRBD1. The CDR3 loop spans 17 amino acids. Per the germline V gene, CDR1 is MGHDK and CDR2 is SYGVNS. V gave up 8 bases and J gave up 1 base; unmatched junction bases: 16. This CDR3 reads CASHDARPDRGSYEQYF. The CDR3 DNA is TGTGCCAGCCATGACGCGAGACCTGACAGGGGATCCTACGAGCAGTACTTC.

CDR3 bases: TGTGCCAGCAGTCCCCAACAGCCCAACACCGGGGAGCTGTTTTTT. This gives the protein CASSPQQPNTGELFF. J is TRBJ2-2 and V is TRBV3-1 (or the pseudogene TRBV3-2); D gene uncertain. The germline CDR1 and CDR2 sequences are LGHDT and YNNKEL (reference sequence). The CDR3 consists of 15 residues. V lost 6 bases and J lost 2, with 13 bases in between.

The rearrangement joins TRBV19 to TRBJ2-2; unclear D gene. In germline, CDR1 is LNHDA, CDR2 SQIVND (reference sequence). The CDR3 is 13 residues long. Trimming pared 5 bases from V and 2 bases from J, leaving 6 bases between. CDR3 residues: CASSLGNTGELFF. The CDR3 DNA is TGTGCCAGTAGTCTGGGCAACACCGGGGAGCTGTTTTTT.

The V and J genes are TRBV5-5 and TRBJ2-3, with 9 nucleotides matching TRBD1. The CDR3 sequence is 15 residues long. Looked up from germline, CDR1 is SGHKS and CDR2 is YYEKEE (reference sequence). V gave up 4 bases and J gave up 4 bases; unmatched junction bases: 7. CDR3 DNA sequence: TGTGCCAGCAGCACCGGGACAGGGATAGCAGATACGCAGTATTTT. It yields the protein CASSTGTGIADTQYF.

This chain links TRBV9 with TRBJ2-1; a possible D gene is TRBD2 (7 bases). The CDR3 extends over 16 amino acids. CDR1 and CDR2 from the germline V gene are SGDLS and YYNGEE. The V end was cut by 0 bases, the J end by 7 bases, with 17 bases between. The CDR3 protein is CASSVEGRGGPNEQFF. In nucleotides, the CDR3 is TGTGCCAGCAGCGTAGAAGGGAGGGGGGGACCTAATGAGCAGTTCTTC. The whole variable domain, remainder taken from reference TRBV9 and TRBJ2-1, is DSGVTQTPKHLITATGQRVTLRCSPRSGDLSVYWYQQSLDQGLQFLIQYYNGEERAKGNILERFSAQQFPDLHSELNLSSLELGDSALYFCASSVEGRGGPNEQFFGPGTRLTVL.

This rearrangement joins TRBV7-2 to TRBJ1-2; D is perhaps TRBD1 (5 bases). CDR1 SGHTA and CDR2 FQGNSA come from the germline V gene. This CDR3 comprises 14 residues. Between the trimmed V and J ends, which lost 6 bases and 5 bases, there was a span of 16 bases. The chain's CDR3 is CASSLSIGAYGYTF. The CDR3 region has the DNA TGTGCCAGCAGTCTTAGCATTGGGGCTTATGGCTACACCTTC.

In this sample, this clone turned up once. This chain uses TRBV7-3 with TRBJ1-2; D unresolved. The CDR3 covers 15 residues. Germline V gene lookup returns CDR1 SGHTA and CDR2 FQGTGA. The V end was cut by 3 bases, the J end by 6 bases, with 17 bases between. Written as DNA, the CDR3 is TGTGCCAGCAGCTTCGACGGCCGGGATGGGGATGGCTACACCTTC. Translation gives CASSFDGRDGDGYTF.

The rearrangement links TRBV2 to TRBJ2-1; TRBD2 is a possible D gene (5 bases). The CDR3 runs 13 residues. The V and J ends lost 4 bases and 8 bases respectively, with 12 bases between them. The germline V gene has CDR1 SNHLY and CDR2 FYNNEI. The CDR3 loop is CASSGLSGDEQFF. In DNA, the CDR3 is TGTGCCAGCAGTGGACTATCCGGGGATGAGCAGTTCTTC.

The rearrangement joins TRBV6-5 to TRBJ1-1; 7 bases map to TRBD1. This CDR3 contains 15 residues. Trimming removed 7 bases from V and 2 bases from J; junction bases left unmatched: 10. Germline-derived CDR1 and CDR2 are MNHEY and SVGAGI. The CDR3, as DNA: TGTGCCAGCACCATCCGACAGGGACAAAACACTGAAGCTTTCTTT. Protein product: CASTIRQGQNTEAFF.

This chain connects TRBV15 to TRBJ2-2, with TRBD2 identical over 11 bases. Germline lookup yields CDR1 LNHNV and CDR2 YYDKDF (reference sequence). The CDR3 has 17 residues. V was clipped by 4 bases and J by 6 bases; unmatched bases: 10. DNA for the CDR3: TGTGCCACCAGCAATCGACTAGCGGGGCTCGGGGCCGGGGAGCTGTTTTTT. It translates to CATSNRLAGLGAGELFF.

V gene TRBV11-1 combines with J gene TRBJ2-3; D is unclear. CDR3 length: 14 residues. V was trimmed by 3 bases and J by 2 bases, leaving 9 bases between them. CDR1 is SGHAT, CDR2 FQDESV, per germline (reference sequence). The CDR3, as DNA: TGTGCCAGCAGCTTGGTGGAGAACACAGATACGCAGTATTTT. This encodes CASSLVENTDTQYF.

The chain joins TRBV2 to TRBJ1-1; D possibly corresponds to TRBD1 (5 bases). Germline CDR1 SNHLY, CDR2 FYNNEI. The CDR3 sequence is 13 residues long. Trimming shortened V by 7 bases and J by 0 bases, and 9 bases separated the two germline ends. DNA for the CDR3: TGTGCCAGCACCGGAGGGGTGAACACTGAAGCTTTCTTT. Translation: CASTGGVNTEAFF.

The chain joins TRBV3-1 (or the pseudogene TRBV3-2) to TRBJ1-1; D call uncertain. Germline V CDR1 and CDR2: LGHDT, YNNKEL (reference sequence). With 1 base removed from V and 1 base from J, the gap between germline ends came to 7 bases. The CDR3 runs 14 residues. CDR3 protein: CASSQVSGNTEAFF. CDR3 coding DNA: TGTGCCAGCAGCCAAGTTTCCGGGAACACTGAAGCTTTCTTT.